This T cell receptor (beta chain) derives from a study of CD8+CD57+ T cells in acquired aplastic anemia. Profiles of TCR beta VDJ and CDR3 were generated from a genomic DNA template. Via MiXCR, TCRdb re-called the reads, giving one row per CDR3 protein. The repertoire holds some 410,000 distinct CDR3 sequences, with 55% to 70% as singletons. The germline V gene encodes CDR1 MNHEY and CDR2 SVGAGI. This CDR3 region has 18 residues. V lost 6 bases to trimming and J lost 2 bases; unmatched junction nucleotides: 8. Sequenced sample: sorted CD4+, CD8+, or CD8+CD57+ T cells (not recorded which) from PBMCs. This sequence joins TRBV6-5 and TRBJ2-6, with 12 bases identical to TRBD1. The origin of this receptor is a human donor in good health, serving as a control. In DNA form, the CDR3 reads TGTGCCAGCAGAGGGGGACAGGGGGCGGACGCTGGGGCCAACGTCCTGACTTTC. Protein product: CASRGGQGADAGANVLTF.